Detailed here is one TCR beta chain. Its antigen is undetermined. CDR1 is SGHRS, CDR2 YFSETQ, per germline. J was trimmed by 2 bases and V by 0 bases; bases with no gene match: 9. The CDR3 sequence is 17 residues long. The data stem from a study of cytomegalovirus exposure and HLA in healthy donors. Findings of the study overall: An ancestry cluster, one associated with Asian ancestry, reportedly showed fewer N-insertions than the approximately 670-donor mean in a later analysis. TCR beta V- and J-gene trimming, according to a later analysis, was linked to a missense DCLRE1C variant.

The PCR made use of 60 Vbeta and 13 Jbeta primers. Sequencing used immunoSEQ multiplex PCR; TCRdb keeps in-frame clones, though not all of them. The repertoire holds 150,000 or so clones, 65% to 75% seen once, with under 2.5% in the top ten. The J gene is TRBJ1-2, the V gene TRBV5-1, with 8 bases lining up with TRBD1. The material sequenced was PBMCs. The TCR sequence derives from a man aged 25 to 40 in good health and CMV-seronegative. CDR3 nucleotide sequence: TGCGCCAGCAGCTTGGGGCAGGGGGCCCACCCAAACTATGGCTACACCTTC. Its protein is CASSLGQGAHPNYGYTF. The full variable domain, rest sourced from reference TRBV5-1 and TRBJ1-2, is KAGVTQTPRYLIKTRGQQVTLSCSPISGHRSVSWYQQTPGQGLQFLFEYFSETQRNKGNFPGRFSGRQFSNSRSEMNVSTLELGDSALYLCASSLGQGAHPNYGYTFGSGTRLTVV.